Included here is one T cell receptor beta chain sequence, with context. This CDR3 is 14 amino acids long. Per the germline V gene, CDR1 is LGHDT and CDR2 is YNNKEL (reference sequence). V trimming: 6 bases; J trimming: 4 bases; junction bases outside the gene matches: 9. Authors' data handling: Estimation of nucleated cell counts was performed using reference gene primer amplification. The table came from immunoSEQ multiplex PCR; TCRdb's copy has only in-frame clones and leaves some out. D and trimming come from the DNA, and the V and J calls and clone size come from that table. The table records about 59,000 clones, 80% to 95% of them present only once. These data belong to a study of blood T cell repertoires in COVID-19. Study-wide context: Sites across the United States, Italy and Spain contributed samples from acute and convalescent COVID-19. PBMCs, B-cell-depleted T cells, or T cells were the source of the cDNA or gDNA that made up the material.

The receptor comes from an elderly man with acute or convalescent COVID-19. This chain joins TRBV3-1 (or the pseudogene TRBV3-2) and TRBJ2-7; 7 bases fit TRBD1. The sequenced material came from peripheral blood. CDR3 nucleotides: TGTGCCAGCAGACCGTCCTCAGGGGGTTACGAGCAGTACTTC. This codes for CASRPSSGGYEQYF.